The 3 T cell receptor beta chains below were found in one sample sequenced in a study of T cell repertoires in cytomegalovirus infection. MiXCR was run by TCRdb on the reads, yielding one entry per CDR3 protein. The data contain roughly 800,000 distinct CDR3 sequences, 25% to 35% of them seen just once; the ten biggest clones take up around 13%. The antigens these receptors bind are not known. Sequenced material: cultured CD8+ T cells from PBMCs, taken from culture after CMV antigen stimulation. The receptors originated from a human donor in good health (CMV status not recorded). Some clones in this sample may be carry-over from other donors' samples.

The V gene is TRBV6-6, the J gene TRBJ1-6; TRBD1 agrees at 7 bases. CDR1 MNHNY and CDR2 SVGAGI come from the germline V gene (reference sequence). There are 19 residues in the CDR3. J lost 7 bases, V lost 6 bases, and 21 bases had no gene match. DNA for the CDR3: TGTGCCAGCAGAAGCCGGGACAGCGAAAATCGAGAGGGGAATTCACCCCTCCACTTT. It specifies CASRSRDSENREGNSPLHF.

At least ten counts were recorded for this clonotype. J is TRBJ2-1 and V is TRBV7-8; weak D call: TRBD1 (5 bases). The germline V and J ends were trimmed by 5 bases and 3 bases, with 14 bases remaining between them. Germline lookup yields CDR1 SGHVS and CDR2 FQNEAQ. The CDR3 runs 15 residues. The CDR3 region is CASSILEGVYNEQFF. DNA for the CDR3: TGTGCCAGCAGCATTCTAGAAGGGGTCTACAATGAGCAGTTCTTC.

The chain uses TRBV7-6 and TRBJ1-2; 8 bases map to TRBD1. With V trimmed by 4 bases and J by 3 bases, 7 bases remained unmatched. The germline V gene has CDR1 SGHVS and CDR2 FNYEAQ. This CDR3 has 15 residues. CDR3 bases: TGTGCCAGCAGCTCGGACAGGGTTGGAGACTATGGCTACACCTTC. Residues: CASSSDRVGDYGYTF.